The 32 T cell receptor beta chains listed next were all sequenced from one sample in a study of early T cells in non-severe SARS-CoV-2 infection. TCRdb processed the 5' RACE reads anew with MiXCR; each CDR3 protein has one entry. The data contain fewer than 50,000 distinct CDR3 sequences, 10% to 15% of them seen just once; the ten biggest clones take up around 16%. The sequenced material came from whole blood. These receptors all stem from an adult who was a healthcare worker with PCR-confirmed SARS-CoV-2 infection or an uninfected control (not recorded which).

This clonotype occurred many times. CDR3 coding DNA: TGTGCCAGCAGCACCCAGGGGGCAAGGAACACTGAAGCTTTCTTT. This codes for CASSTQGARNTEAFF. The chain has TRBV7-3 and TRBJ1-1; TRBD1 matches 8 bases. The CDR3 spans 15 residues. With V trimmed by 5 bases and J by 1 base, 6 bases remained unmatched. Looked up from germline, CDR1 is SGHTA and CDR2 is FQGTGA.

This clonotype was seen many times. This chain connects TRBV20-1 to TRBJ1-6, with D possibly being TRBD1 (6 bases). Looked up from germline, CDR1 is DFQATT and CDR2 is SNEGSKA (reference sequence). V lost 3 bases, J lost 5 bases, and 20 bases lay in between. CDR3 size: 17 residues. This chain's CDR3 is CSASKPGALNHNSPLHF. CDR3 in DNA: TGCAGTGCTAGTAAGCCGGGGGCTCTAAATCATAATTCACCCCTCCACTTT.

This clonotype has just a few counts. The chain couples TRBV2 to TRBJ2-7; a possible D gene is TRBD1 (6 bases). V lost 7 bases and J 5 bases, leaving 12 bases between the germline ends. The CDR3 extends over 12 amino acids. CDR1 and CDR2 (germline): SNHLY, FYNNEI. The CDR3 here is CASTQQGNEQYF. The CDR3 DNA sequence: TGTGCCAGCACACAACAGGGCAACGAGCAGTACTTC.

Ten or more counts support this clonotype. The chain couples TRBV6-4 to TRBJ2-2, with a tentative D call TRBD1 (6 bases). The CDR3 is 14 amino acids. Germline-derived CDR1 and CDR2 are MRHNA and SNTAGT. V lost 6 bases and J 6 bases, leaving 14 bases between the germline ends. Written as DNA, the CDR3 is TGTGCCAGCAGAGGACAGAGTATCGCCGGGGAGCTGTTTTTT. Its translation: CASRGQSIAGELFF.

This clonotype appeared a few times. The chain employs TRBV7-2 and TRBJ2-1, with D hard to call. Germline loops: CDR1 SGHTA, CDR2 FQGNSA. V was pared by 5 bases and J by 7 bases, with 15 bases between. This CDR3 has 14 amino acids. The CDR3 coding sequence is TGTGCCAGCAGCACATCAAGTGCCGGTAATGAGCAGTTCTTC. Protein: CASSTSSAGNEQFF. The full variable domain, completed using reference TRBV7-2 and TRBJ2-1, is GAGVSQSPSNKVTEKGKDVELRCDPISGHTALYWYRQSLGQGLEFLIYFQGNSAPDKSGLPSDRFSAERTGGSVSTLTIQRTQQEDSAVYLCASSTSSAGNEQFFGPGTRLTVL.

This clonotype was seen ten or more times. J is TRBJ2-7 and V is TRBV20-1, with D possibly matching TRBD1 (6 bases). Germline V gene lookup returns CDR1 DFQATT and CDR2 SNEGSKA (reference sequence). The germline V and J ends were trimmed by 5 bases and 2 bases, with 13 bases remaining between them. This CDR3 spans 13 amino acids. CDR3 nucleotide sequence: TGCAGTGCTTCCCCACAGGGCCCCTACGAGCAGTACTTC. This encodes CSASPQGPYEQYF.

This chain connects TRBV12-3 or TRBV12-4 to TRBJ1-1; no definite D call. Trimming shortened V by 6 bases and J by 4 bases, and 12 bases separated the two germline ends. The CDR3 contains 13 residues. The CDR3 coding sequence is TGTGCCAGCAGAGAACAGCTGGGCACTGAAGCTTTCTTT. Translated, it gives CASREQLGTEAFF.

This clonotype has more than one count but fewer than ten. Here the CDR3 DNA reads TGCAGCGTTGAATTTGGAGAGGGGTACGAGCAGTACTTC. Amino acid sequence: CSVEFGEGYEQYF. The V call is TRBV29-1, the J call TRBJ2-7; tentatively, D is TRBD1 or TRBD2 (5 bases each). The CDR3 loop spans 13 amino acids. The germline gives CDR1 SQVTM, CDR2 ANQGSEA. Trimming stripped 2 bases from V and 4 bases from J, with 12 bases between.

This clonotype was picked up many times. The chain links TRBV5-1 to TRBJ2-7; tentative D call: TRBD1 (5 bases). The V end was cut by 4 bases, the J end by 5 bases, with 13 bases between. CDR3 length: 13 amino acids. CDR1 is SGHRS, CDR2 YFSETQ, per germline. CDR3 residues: CASSPNTGNEQYF. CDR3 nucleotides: TGCGCCAGCAGCCCGAACACAGGAAACGAGCAGTACTTC.

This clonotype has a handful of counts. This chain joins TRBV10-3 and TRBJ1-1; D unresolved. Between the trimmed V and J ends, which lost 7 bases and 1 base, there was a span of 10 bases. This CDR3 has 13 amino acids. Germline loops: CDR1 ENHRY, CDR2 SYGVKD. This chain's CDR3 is CAIKQEPNTEAFF. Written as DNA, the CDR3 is TGTGCCATCAAGCAGGAACCGAACACTGAAGCTTTCTTT.

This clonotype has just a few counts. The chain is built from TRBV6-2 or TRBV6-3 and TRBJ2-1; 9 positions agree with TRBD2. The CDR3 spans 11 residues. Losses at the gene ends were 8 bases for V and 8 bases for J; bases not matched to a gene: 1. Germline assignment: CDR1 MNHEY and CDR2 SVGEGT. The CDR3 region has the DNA TGTGCCAGCCAGCGGGGGGATGAGCAGTTCTTC. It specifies CASQRGDEQFF.

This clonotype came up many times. The DNA of the CDR3 is TGCAGCGTTGAAGATACGGGACTAGCGGGGGGGCGTCGAGAGACCCAGTACTTC. Amino acid sequence: CSVEDTGLAGGRRETQYF. This chain connects TRBV29-1 to TRBJ2-5, with 16 bases aligning to TRBD2. Trimming took 0 bases from V and 4 from J; bases not matched to a gene: 8. The length of the CDR3 is 18 residues. Germline lookup yields CDR1 SQVTM and CDR2 ANQGSEA. Supplemented by reference TRBV29-1 and TRBJ2-5, the full variable domain reads SAVISQKPSRDICQRGTSLTIQCQVDSQVTMMFWYRQQPGQSLTLIATANQGSEATYESGFVIDKFPISRPNLTFSTLTVSNMSPEDSSIYLCSVEDTGLAGGRRETQYFGPGTRLLVL.

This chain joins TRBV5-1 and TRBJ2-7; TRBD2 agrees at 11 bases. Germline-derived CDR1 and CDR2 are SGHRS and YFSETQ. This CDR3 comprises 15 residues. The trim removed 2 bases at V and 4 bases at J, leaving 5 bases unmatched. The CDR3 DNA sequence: TGCGCCAGCAGCTTAGGACTAGCGGGCGTATACGAGCAGTACTTC. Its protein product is CASSLGLAGVYEQYF.

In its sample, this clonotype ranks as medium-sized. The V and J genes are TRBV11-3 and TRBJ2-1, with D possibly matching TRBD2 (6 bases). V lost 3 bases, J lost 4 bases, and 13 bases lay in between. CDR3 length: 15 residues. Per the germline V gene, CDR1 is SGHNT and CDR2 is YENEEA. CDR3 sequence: CASSFRSSAYNEQFF. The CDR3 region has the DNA TGTGCCAGCAGCTTTCGGTCTAGCGCGTACAATGAGCAGTTCTTC.

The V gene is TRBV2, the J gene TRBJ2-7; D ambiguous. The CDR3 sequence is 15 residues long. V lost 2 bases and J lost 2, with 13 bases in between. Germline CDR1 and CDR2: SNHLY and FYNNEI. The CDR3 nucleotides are TGTGCCAGCAGTGAACACTACCTTTCCGCCTACGAGCAGTACTTC. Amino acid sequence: CASSEHYLSAYEQYF. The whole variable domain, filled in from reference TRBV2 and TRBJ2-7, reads EPEVTQTPSHQVTQMGQEVILRCVPISNHLYFYWYRQILGQKVEFLVSFYNNEISEKSEIFDDQFSVERPDGSNFTLKIRSTKLEDSAMYFCASSEHYLSAYEQYFGPGTRLTVT.

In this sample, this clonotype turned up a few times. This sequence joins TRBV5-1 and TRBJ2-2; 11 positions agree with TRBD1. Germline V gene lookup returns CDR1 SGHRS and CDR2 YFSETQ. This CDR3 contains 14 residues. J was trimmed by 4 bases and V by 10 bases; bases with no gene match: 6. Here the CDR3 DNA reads TGCGCCCGACCCGGGACAGGGGGCACCGGGGAGCTGTTTTTT. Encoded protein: CARPGTGGTGELFF.

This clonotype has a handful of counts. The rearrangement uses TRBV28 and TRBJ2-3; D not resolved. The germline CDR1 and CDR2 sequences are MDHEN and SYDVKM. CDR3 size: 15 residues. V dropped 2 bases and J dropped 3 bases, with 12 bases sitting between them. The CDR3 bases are TGTGCCAGCAGTTTAGGGGTAATAGCAACAGATACGCAGTATTTT. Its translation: CASSLGVIATDTQYF.

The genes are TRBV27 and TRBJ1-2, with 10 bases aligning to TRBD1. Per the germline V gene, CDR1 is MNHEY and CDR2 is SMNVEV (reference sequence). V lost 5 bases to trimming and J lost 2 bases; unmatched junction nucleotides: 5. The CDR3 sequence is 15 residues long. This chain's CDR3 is CASSLGTGVNYGYTF. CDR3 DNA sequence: TGTGCCAGCAGTCTTGGGACAGGGGTAAACTATGGCTACACCTTC.

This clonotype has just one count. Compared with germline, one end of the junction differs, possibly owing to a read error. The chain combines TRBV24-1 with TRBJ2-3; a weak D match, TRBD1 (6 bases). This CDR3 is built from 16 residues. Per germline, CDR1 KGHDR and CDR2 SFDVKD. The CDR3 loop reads CATSNLQARGPDTQYF. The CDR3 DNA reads TGTGCCACCAGTAATTTACAGGCCAGGGGACCTGATACGCAGTATTTT.

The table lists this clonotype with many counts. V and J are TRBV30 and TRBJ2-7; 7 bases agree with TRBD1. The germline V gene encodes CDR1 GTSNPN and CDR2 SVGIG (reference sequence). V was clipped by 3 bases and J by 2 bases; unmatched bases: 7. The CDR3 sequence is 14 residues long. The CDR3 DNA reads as TGTGCCTGGAGGACGGGACAGTTGACCTACGAGCAGTACTTC. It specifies CAWRTGQLTYEQYF.

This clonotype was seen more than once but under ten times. The CDR3 DNA reads as TGTGCCAGCAGCCGTGGAACCGGGACAGTGGGCTACGAGCAGTACTTC. It translates to CASSRGTGTVGYEQYF. This rearrangement joins TRBV14 to TRBJ2-7, with TRBD1 identical over 7 bases. V shed 4 bases, J shed 3 bases, and the junction held 12 bases outside the gene matches. This CDR3 comprises 16 residues. CDR1 SGHDN and CDR2 FVKESK come from the germline V gene.

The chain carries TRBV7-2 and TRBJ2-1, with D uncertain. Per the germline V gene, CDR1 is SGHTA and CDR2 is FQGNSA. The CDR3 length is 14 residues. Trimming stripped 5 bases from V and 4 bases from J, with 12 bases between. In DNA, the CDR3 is TGTGCCAGCAGCCCAGAGGTCACGTACAATGAGCAGTTCTTC. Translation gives CASSPEVTYNEQFF.

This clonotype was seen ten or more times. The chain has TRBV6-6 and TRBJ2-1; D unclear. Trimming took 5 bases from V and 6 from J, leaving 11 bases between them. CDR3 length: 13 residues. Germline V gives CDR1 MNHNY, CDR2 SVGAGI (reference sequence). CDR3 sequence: CASSPRLFNEQFF. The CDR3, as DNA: TGTGCCAGCAGTCCCAGGTTGTTCAATGAGCAGTTCTTC.

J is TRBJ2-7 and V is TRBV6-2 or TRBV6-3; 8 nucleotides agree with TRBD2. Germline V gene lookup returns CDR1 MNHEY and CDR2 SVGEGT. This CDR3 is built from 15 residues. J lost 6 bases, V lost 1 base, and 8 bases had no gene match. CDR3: CASSYLASGLSEQYF. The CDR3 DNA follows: TGTGCCAGCAGTTACTTGGCTAGCGGGCTTTCCGAGCAGTACTTC.

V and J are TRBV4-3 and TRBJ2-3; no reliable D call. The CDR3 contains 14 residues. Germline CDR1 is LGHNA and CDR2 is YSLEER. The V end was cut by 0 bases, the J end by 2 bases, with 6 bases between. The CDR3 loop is CASSQDPATDTQYF. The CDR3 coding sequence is TGCGCCAGCAGCCAAGATCCAGCCACAGATACGCAGTATTTT.

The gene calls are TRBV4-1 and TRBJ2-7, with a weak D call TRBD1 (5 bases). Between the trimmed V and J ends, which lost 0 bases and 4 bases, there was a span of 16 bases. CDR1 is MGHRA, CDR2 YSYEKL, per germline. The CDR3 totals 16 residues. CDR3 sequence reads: CASSQEAGQALYEQYF. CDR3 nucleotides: TGCGCCAGCAGCCAAGAGGCAGGGCAGGCCCTATACGAGCAGTACTTC.

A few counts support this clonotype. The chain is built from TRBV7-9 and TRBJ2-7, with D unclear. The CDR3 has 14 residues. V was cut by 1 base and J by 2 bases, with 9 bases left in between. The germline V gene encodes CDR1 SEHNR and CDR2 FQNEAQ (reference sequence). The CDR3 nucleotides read TGTGCCAGCAGCTTAGTTCCTGAGACCTACGAGCAGTACTTC. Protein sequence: CASSLVPETYEQYF.

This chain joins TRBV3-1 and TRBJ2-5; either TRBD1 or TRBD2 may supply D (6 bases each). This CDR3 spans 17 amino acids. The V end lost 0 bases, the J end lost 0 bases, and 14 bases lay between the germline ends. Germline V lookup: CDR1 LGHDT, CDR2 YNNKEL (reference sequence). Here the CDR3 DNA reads TGTGCCAGCAGCCAAGATGGGGGGCAGAAGTACCAAGAGACCCAGTACTTC. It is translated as CASSQDGGQKYQETQYF.

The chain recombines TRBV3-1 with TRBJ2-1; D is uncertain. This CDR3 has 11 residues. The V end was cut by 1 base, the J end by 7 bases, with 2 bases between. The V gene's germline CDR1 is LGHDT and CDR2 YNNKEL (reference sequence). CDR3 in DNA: TGTGCCAGCAGCCAAGCTAATGAGCAGTTCTTC. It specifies CASSQANEQFF.

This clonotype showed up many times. The CDR3: CASSSHDRPGRTFF. The CDR3 nucleotides read TGTGCCAGCAGTTCACATGACAGGCCCGGGCGGACTTTCTTT. The chain carries TRBV27 and TRBJ1-1; possible D gene TRBD1, 6 bases. V shed 4 bases and J shed 12 bases, with 21 bases lying between them. This CDR3 is built from 14 residues. In germline, CDR1 is MNHEY, CDR2 SMNVEV (reference sequence).

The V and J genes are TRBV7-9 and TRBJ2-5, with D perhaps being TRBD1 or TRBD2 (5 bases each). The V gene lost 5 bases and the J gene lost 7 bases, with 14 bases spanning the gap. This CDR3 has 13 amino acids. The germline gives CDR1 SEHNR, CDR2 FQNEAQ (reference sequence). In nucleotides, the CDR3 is TGTGCCAGCAGCCCCGGGACGGAAGTGACCCAGTACTTC. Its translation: CASSPGTEVTQYF.

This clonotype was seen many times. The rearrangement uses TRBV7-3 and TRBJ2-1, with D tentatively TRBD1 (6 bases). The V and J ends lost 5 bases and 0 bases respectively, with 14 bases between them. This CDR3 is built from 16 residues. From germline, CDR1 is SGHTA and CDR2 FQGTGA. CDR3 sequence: CASSPQGAISYNEQFF. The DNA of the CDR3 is TGTGCCAGCAGCCCACAGGGTGCCATCTCCTACAATGAGCAGTTCTTC.